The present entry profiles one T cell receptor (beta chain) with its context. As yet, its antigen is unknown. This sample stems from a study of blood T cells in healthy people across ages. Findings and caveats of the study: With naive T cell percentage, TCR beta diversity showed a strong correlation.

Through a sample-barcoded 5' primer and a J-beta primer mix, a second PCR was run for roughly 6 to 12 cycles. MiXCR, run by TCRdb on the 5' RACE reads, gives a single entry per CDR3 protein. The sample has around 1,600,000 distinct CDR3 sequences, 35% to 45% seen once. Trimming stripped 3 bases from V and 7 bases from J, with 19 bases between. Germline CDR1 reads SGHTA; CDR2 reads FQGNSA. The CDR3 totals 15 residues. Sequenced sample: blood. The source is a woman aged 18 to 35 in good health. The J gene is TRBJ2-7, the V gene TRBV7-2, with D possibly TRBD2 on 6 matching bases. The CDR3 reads CASSLRGRQPSEQYF. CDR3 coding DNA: TGTGCCAGCAGCTTGCGGGGACGGCAGCCATCAGAGCAGTACTTC.